This TCR beta chain was identified in a study of T cells in Graves' hyperthyroidism and ophthalmopathy. Study-level background: Blood from the periphery was taken at initial diagnosis, before any treatment.

This CDR3 region has 13 residues. The germline V gene has CDR1 GTSNPN and CDR2 SVGIG (reference sequence). Trimming took off 0 bases at V and 3 bases at J, with 6 bases between the two ends. The source material, RNA transcripts, was used to amplify TCR beta CDR3 regions. The HTBI primer set drove a first-round RT-PCR of the TCR CDR3. Each CDR3 protein is one row after TCRdb ran MiXCR on the multiplex PCR reads. The repertoire holds a few hundred thousand distinct CDR3 sequences, with about a sixth as singletons. There are many counts of this clonotype. What was sequenced was blood. J is TRBJ1-3 and V is TRBV30; D ambiguous. The receptor's source is a woman aged 40 to 50 with Graves' ophthalmopathy. The CDR3 spells CAWSVQLGNTIYF. DNA for the CDR3: TGTGCCTGGAGTGTACAGCTTGGAAACACCATATATTTT.